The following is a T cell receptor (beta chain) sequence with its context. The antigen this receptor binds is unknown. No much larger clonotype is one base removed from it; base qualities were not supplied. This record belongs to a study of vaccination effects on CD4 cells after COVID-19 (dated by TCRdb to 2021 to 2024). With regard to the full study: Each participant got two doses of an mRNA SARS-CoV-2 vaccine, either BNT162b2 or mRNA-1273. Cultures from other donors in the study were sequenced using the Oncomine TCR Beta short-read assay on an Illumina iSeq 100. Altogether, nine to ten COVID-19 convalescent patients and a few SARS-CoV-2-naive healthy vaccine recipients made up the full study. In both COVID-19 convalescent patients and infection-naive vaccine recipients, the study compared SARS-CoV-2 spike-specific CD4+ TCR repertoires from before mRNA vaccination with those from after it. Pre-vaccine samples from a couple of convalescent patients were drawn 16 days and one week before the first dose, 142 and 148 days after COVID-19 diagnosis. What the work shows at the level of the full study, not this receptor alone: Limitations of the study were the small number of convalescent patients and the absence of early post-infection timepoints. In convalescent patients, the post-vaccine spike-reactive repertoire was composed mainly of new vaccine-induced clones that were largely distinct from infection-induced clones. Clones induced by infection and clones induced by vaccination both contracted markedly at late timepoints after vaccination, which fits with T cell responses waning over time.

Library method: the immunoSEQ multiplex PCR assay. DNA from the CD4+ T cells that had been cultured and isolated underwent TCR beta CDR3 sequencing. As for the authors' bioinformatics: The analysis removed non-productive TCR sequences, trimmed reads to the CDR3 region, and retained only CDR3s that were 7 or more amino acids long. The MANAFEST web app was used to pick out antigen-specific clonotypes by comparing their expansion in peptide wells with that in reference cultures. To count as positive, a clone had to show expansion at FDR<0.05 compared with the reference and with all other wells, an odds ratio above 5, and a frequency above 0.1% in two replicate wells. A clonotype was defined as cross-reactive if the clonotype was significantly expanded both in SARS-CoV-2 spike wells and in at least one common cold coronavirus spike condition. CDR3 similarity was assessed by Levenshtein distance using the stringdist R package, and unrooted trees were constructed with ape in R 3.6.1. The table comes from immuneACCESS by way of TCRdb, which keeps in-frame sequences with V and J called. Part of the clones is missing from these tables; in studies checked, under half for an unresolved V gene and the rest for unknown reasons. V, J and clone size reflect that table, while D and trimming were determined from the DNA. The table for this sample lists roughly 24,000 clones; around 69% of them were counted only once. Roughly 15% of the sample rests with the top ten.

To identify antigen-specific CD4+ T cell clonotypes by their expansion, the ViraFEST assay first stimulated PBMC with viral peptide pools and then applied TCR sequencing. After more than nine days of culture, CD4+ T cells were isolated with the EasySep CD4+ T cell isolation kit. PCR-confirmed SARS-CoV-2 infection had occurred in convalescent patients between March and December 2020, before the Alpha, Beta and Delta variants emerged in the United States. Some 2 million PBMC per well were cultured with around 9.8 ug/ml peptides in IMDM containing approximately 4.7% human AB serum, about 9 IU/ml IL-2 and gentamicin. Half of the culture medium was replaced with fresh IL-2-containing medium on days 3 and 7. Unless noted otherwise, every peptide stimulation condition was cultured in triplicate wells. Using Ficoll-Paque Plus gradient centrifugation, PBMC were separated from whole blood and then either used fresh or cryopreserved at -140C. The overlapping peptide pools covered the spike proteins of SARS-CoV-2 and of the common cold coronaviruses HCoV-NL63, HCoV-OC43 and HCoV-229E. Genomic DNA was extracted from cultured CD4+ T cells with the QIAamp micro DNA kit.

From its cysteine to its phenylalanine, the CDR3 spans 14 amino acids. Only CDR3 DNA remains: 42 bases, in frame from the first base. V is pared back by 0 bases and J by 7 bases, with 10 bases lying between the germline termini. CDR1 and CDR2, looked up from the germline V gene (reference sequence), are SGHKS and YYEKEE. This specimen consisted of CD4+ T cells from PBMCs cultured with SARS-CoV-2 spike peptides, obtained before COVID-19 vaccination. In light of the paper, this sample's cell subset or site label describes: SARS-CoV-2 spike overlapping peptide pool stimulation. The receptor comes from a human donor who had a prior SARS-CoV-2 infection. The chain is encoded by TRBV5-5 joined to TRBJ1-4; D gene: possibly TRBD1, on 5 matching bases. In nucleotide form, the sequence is TGTGCCAGCAGCTTGGAGGGGCAGGGTGAAAAACTGTTTTTT. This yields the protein CASSLEGQGEKLFF.